The 9 T cell receptor beta chains presented below share a single source sample, sequenced in a study of response to subunit inactivated influenza vaccine. TCRdb re-called the RT-PCR reads through MiXCR, storing one row per CDR3 protein. The table has hundreds of thousands of distinct CDR3 sequences, approximately 12% seen once; the top ten hold approximately 10%. Sequencing was performed on PBMCs from blood, taken on the day of vaccination. These receptors were collected from a man between 50 and 59 years old who received an inactivated influenza vaccine.

The genes are TRBV6-1 and TRBJ2-5, with D possibly being TRBD1 (6 bases). This CDR3 is 19 amino acids long. The V gene's germline CDR1 is MNHNS and CDR2 SASEGT. V was pared by 5 bases and J by 2 bases, with 27 bases between. DNA of the CDR3: TGTGCCAGCAGTCCGCAAATCCGGGACAATTCCCTTCCTCAAGAGACCCAGTACTTC. This sequence encodes CASSPQIRDNSLPQETQYF.

This clonotype was found a few times. The chain carries TRBV12-3 or TRBV12-4 and TRBJ2-3; 11 bases map to TRBD1. V shed 5 bases and J 1 base; nucleotides not matched to a gene: 11. The CDR3 length is 18 residues. Here the CDR3 DNA reads TGTGCCAGCAGTCCCCGGACAGGGGGCGAGACTGGCACAGATACGCAGTATTTT. It yields the protein CASSPRTGGETGTDTQYF.

This clonotype was seen many times. The chain joins TRBV6-2 or TRBV6-3 to TRBJ2-1, with D possibly matching TRBD1 (5 bases). Deletions cut 3 bases from V and 2 bases from J, with 14 bases between. Germline assignment: CDR1 MNHEY and CDR2 SVGEGT. CDR3 size: 16 residues. The CDR3 reads CASSYSSGRPYNEQFF. CDR3 DNA: TGTGCCAGCAGTTATTCCTCAGGGCGACCCTACAATGAGCAGTTCTTC.

This clonotype was picked up many times. The chain joins TRBV30 to TRBJ2-1; D is possibly TRBD2 (5 bases). CDR1 and CDR2 (germline): GTSNPN, SVGIG (reference sequence). The CDR3 is 14 amino acids. V lost 0 bases and J lost 8, with 14 bases in between. The CDR3 sequence: CAWSVLGLADEQFF. In DNA form, the CDR3 reads TGTGCCTGGAGTGTGCTTGGGCTAGCCGATGAGCAGTTCTTC.

Many counts were recorded for this clonotype. CDR3 coding DNA: TGTGCCAGCAGCCAAGATGGGACTCAGAGCACTGGGGCCAACGTCCTGACTTTC. This translates into CASSQDGTQSTGANVLTF. The chain couples TRBV4-2 to TRBJ2-6, with D tentatively TRBD2 (6 bases). The V end lost 0 bases, the J end lost 2 bases, and 14 bases lay between the germline ends. The CDR3 runs 18 residues. Per the germline V gene, CDR1 is LGHNA and CDR2 is YNFKEQ.

This chain connects TRBV15 to TRBJ2-5; the D gene is possibly TRBD2 (6 bases). This CDR3 has 16 amino acids. The V end lost 7 bases, the J end lost 0 bases, and 18 bases lay between the germline ends. Per germline, CDR1 LNHNV and CDR2 YYDKDF (reference sequence). This CDR3 is CATTMGGRLYQETQYF. In nucleotides, the CDR3 is TGTGCCACCACCATGGGGGGTCGTCTGTACCAAGAGACCCAGTACTTC. Looking up the rest from reference TRBV15 and TRBJ2-5 gives the full variable domain: DAMVIQNPRYQVTQFGKPVTLSCSQTLNHNVMYWYQQKSSQAPKLLFHYYDKDFNNEADTPDNFQSRRPNTSFCFLDIRSPGLGDTAMYLCATTMGGRLYQETQYFGPGTRLLVL.

This clonotype was counted only a few times. V usage is TRBV6-1 and J usage is TRBJ2-1; D may correspond to TRBD1 or TRBD2 (5 bases each). Germline lookup yields CDR1 MNHNS and CDR2 SASEGT. With 6 bases removed from V and 2 bases from J, the gap between germline ends came to 14 bases. The CDR3 contains 15 residues. The CDR3 sequence: CASRRGPTPYNEQFF. The CDR3 nucleotides read TGTGCCAGCAGGAGGGGTCCCACACCCTACAATGAGCAGTTCTTC.

CDR3 residues: CASSTFPGQSDTGELFF. The CDR3 DNA reads as TGCGCCAGCAGCACCTTTCCGGGACAGTCCGACACCGGGGAGCTGTTTTTT. The V call is TRBV5-1, the J call TRBJ2-2; 7 bases align to TRBD1. CDR3 length: 17 residues. Trimming cost V 4 bases and J 3 bases; bases outside gene matches: 12. The germline gives CDR1 SGHRS, CDR2 YFSETQ.

J is TRBJ1-4 and V is TRBV27; 9 nucleotides line up with TRBD1. Trimming removed 5 bases from V and 5 bases from J; junction bases left unmatched: 6. The CDR3 contains 15 residues. CDR1 is MNHEY, CDR2 SMNVEV, per germline (reference sequence). The CDR3 DNA sequence: TGTGCCAGCAGTGAACAGGGGGCAGGGAATGAAAAACTGTTTTTT. Amino acids: CASSEQGAGNEKLFF.